The clone carrying this TCR beta chain was observed once. The record originates from a study of cytotoxic CD8 clonotypes in ibrutinib-treated CLL. Using immunoSEQ multiplex PCR, the repertoire was profiled, and TCRdb retains in-frame clones only, with some absent. The sample has roughly 150,000 clones; about four fifths are singletons. This receptor was taken from a human donor with chronic lymphocytic leukemia. The sequenced sample was PBMCs, obtained after 12 months of ibrutinib treatment.

The CDR3 protein is CASGSYTDTQYF. The CDR3 DNA sequence: TGTGCCAGCGGGAGTTACACAGATACGCAGTATTTT. This chain joins TRBV7-2 and TRBJ2-3; tentatively, D is TRBD2 (5 bases). V was clipped by 8 bases and J by 2 bases, with 8 bases between them. Germline V gene data show CDR1 as SGHTA and CDR2 as FQGNSA. The CDR3 has 12 residues.